Detailed here is one T cell receptor beta chain. Its antigen is not identified. This sample is drawn from a study of T cell responses to AZD1222 COVID-19 vaccine. Study conclusions and caveats: Nearly half of spike-specific TCRs reportedly go after variant regions that carry no mutations. With two AZD1222 doses given, Spike-specific TCR breadth and depth both rose. Donors were largely white British and mainly female; clonal diversity was possibly underestimated.

The data were produced by immunoSEQ multiplex PCR, yet TCRdb's version contains in-frame clones alone and is incomplete. The sample comprises tens of thousands of clones, roughly 87% of which are singletons, and 18% rests with the top ten. Analyses pooled second doses at about 4 or about 12 weeks. The TCR was taken from an adult who received the AZD1222 COVID-19 vaccine. The specimen comprised peripheral blood, sampled 28 days after the second AZD1222 dose.

The CDR3 region is CASSGGQVVNSPLHF. CDR3 in DNA: TGCGCCAGCAGCGGGGGACAGGTGGTCAATTCACCCCTCCACTTT. The V call is TRBV5-1, the J call TRBJ1-6, with 8 bases aligning to TRBD1. The ends lost 4 bases at V and 7 bases at J; junction bases unmatched: 7. This CDR3 contains 15 residues. Looked up from germline, CDR1 is SGHRS and CDR2 is YFSETQ.